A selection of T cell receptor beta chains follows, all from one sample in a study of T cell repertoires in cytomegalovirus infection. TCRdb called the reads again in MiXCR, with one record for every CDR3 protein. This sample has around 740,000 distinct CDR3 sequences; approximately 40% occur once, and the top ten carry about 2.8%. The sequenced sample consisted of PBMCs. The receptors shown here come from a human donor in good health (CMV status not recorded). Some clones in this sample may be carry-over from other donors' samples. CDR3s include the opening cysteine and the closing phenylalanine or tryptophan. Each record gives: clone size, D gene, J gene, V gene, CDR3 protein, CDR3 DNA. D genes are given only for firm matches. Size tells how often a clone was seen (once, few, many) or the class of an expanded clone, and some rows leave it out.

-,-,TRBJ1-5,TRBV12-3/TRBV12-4,CASSLRLRPQHF,TGTGCCAGCAGTCTTAGACTCCGGCCCCAGCATTTT
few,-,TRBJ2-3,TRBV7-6,CASSTGQPTDTQYF,TGTGCCAGCAGCACAGGACAGCCCACAGATACGCAGTATTTT
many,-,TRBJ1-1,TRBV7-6,CASRNGEEAFF,TGTGCCAGCAGGAATGGGGAGGAAGCTTTCTTT
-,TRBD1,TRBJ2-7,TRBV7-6,CASSPYPPTGEVYEQYF,TGTGCCAGCAGCCCTTATCCGCCTACAGGGGAAGTATACGAGCAGTACTTC
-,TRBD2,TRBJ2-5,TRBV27,CASSHPPRGGDETQYF,TGTGCCAGCAGCCATCCTCCCCGGGGAGGGGATGAGACCCAGTACTTC
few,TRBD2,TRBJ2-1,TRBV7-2,CASSLGGLWGLSEQFF,TGTGCCAGCAGCTTAGGGGGACTATGGGGATTGAGTGAGCAGTTCTTC
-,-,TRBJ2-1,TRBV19,CASSIAPLGYNEQFF,TGTGCCAGTAGTATCGCCCCCCTAGGGTACAATGAGCAGTTCTTC
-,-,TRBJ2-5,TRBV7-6,CASSLEQGQETQYF,TGTGCTAGCAGCTTAGAGCAGGGGCAAGAGACCCAGTACTTC
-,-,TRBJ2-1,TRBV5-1,CASSLVGLSYNEQFF,TGCGCCAGCAGCTTGGTTGGACTTAGCTACAATGAGCAGTTCTTC
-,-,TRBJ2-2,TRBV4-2,CASSQEVYRGPGGTGELFF,TGTGCCAGCAGCCAAGAAGTGTACAGGGGTCCGGGGGGCACCGGGGAGCTGTTTTTT
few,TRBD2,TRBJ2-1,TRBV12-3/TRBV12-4,CASSSFSGRAVPYNEQFF,TGTGCCAGCAGCTCCTTTAGCGGGAGGGCCGTCCCCTACAATGAGCAGTTCTTC
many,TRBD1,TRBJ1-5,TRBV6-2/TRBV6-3,CASRGAGGFQPQHF,TGTGCCAGCAGGGGGGCAGGGGGTTTTCAGCCCCAGCATTTT
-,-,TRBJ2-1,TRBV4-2,CASSSRIAVYNEQFF,TGTGCCAGCAGCTCGAGGATTGCAGTCTACAATGAGCAGTTCTTC
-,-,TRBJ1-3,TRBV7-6,CASSAAREIRGSGNTIYF,TGTGCCAGCAGCGCTGCCCGAGAAATCCGAGGATCTGGAAACACCATATATTTT
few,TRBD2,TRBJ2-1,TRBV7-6,CASSFGEGRAEQFF,TGTGCCAGCAGCTTCGGGGAGGGGAGGGCTGAGCAGTTCTTC
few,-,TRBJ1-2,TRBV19,CASTYLDYGYTF,TGTGCCAGTACTTATCTGGACTATGGCTACACCTTC
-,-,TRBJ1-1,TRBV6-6,CASEGHMNTEAFF,TGTGCCAGCGAGGGACATATGAACACTGAAGCTTTCTTT
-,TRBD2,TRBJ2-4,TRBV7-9,CASSSPGLLAKNIQYF,TGTGCCAGCAGCTCACCGGGACTACTAGCCAAAAACATTCAGTACTTC
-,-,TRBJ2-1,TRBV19,CASSNTGTYNEQFF,TGTGCCAGTAGTAACACCGGGACCTACAATGAGCAGTTCTTC
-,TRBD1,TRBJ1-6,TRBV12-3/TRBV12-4,CASSFSSFPGTGRRSPLHF,TGTGCCAGCAGTTTTTCAAGTTTTCCGGGGACAGGGCGTCGTTCACCCCTCCACTTT
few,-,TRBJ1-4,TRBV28,CASSFLQTNEKLFF,TGTGCCAGCAGTTTTTTGCAGACTAATGAAAAACTGTTTTTT
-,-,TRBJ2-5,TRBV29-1,CSVEERGKETQYF,TGCAGCGTTGAAGAGAGGGGGAAAGAGACCCAGTACTTC
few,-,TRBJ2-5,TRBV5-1,CASSRGEDKETQYF,TGCGCCAGCAGCCGGGGAGAGGATAAAGAGACCCAGTACTTC
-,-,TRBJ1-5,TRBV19,CASSPSWKSRSNQPQHF,TGTGCCAGTAGTCCCTCCTGGAAGTCTCGAAGCAATCAGCCCCAGCATTTT
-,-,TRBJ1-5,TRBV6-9,CASTKHSNQPQHF,TGTGCCAGCACTAAACATAGCAATCAGCCCCAGCATTTT
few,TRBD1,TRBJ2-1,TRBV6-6,CASSLMAGTGFYNEQFF,TGTGCCAGCAGCTTAATGGCCGGGACAGGTTTTTACAATGAGCAGTTCTTC
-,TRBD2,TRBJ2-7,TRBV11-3,CASSLNGLAGDEQYF,TGTGCCAGCAGCTTAAACGGACTAGCGGGAGACGAGCAGTACTTC
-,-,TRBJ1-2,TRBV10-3,CAITGKANYGYTF,TGTGCCATCACAGGGAAAGCTAACTATGGCTACACCTTC
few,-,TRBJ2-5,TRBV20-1,CSASKQTQETQYF,TGCAGTGCTAGTAAACAGACACAAGAGACCCAGTACTTC
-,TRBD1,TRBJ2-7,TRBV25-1,CASSDWGQKSYEQYF,TGTGCCAGCAGTGATTGGGGACAGAAATCCTACGAGCAGTACTTC
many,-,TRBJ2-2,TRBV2,CASSEAGGELFF,TGTGCCAGCAGTGAAGCAGGCGGGGAGCTGTTTTTT
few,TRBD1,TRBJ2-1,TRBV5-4,CASNNVDRDNEQFF,TGTGCCAGCAACAACGTGGACAGGGACAATGAGCAGTTCTTC
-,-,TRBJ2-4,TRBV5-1,CASSSDRSTRVGAKNIQYF,TGCGCCAGCAGCTCGGACCGATCCACTAGGGTTGGGGCCAAAAACATTCAGTACTTC
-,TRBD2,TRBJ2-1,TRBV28,CASSLLAGGSSSYNEQFF,TGTGCCAGCAGTTTACTAGCGGGAGGCTCAAGCTCCTACAATGAGCAGTTCTTC
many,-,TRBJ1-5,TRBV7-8,CASSSLPQGSLDQPQHF,TGTGCCAGCAGCTCTCTTCCTCAGGGAAGTCTCGATCAGCCCCAGCATTTT
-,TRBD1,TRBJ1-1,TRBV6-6,CASSRTAGTGIGGDGGTEAFF,TGTGCCAGCAGTCGTACTGCCGGGACAGGGATCGGTGGGGACGGGGGCACTGAAGCTTTCTTT
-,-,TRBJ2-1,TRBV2,CASSEGWVSRNYNEQFF,TGTGCCAGCAGTGAGGGATGGGTTAGCCGGAACTACAATGAGCAGTTCTTC
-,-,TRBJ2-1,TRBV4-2,CASSQESPVAGNEQFF,TGTGCCAGCAGCCAAGAATCGCCAGTAGCAGGCAATGAGCAGTTCTTC
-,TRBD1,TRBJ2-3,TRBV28,CASRPRDSHTDTQYF,TGTGCCAGCAGACCCCGGGACAGCCACACAGATACGCAGTATTTT
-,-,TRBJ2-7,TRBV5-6,CASSLTAQPTHYF,TGTGCCAGCAGCTTGACCGCACAGCCTACTCACTACTTC
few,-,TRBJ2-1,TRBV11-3,CASSHPGVGERGNEQFF,TGTGCCAGCAGCCACCCCGGGGTTGGCGAAAGAGGCAATGAGCAGTTCTTC
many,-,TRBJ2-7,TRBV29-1,CSVAYRAGELYEQYF,TGCAGCGTTGCTTATCGGGCTGGGGAACTCTACGAGCAGTACTTC
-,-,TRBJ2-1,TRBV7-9,CASSTQAGQAYNETFF,TGTGCAAGCAGCACCCAGGCAGGGCAAGCCTACAATGAGACGTTCTTC
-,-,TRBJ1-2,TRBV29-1,CSVEARGLDYGYTF,TGCAGCGTTGAAGCCCGGGGCCTGGACTATGGCTACACCTTC
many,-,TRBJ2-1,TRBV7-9,CASSLGGGNEQFF,TGTGCTAGCAGCTTAGGTGGCGGCAATGAGCAGTTCTTC
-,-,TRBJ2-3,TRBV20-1,CSARDQRWSFTDTQYF,TGCAGTGCTAGAGACCAGCGGTGGTCGTTTACAGATACGCAGTATTTT
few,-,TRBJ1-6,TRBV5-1,CASSLGEGDPLHF,TGCGCCAGCAGCTTGGGTGAGGGGGATCCCCTCCACTTT
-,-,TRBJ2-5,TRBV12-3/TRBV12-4,CASSFALQETQYF,TGTGCCAGCAGTTTTGCACTCCAAGAGACCCAGTACTTC
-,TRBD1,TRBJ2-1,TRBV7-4,CASSSPGQAENEQFF,TGTGCCAGCAGCAGTCCGGGACAGGCCGAAAATGAGCAGTTCTTC
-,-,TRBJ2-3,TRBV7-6,CASNTGAARRRQDTQYF,TGTGCCAGCAACACGGGGGCGGCCAGACGAAGACAAGATACGCAGTATTTT
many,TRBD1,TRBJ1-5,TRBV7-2,CASSLQGERNQPQHF,TGTGCCAGCAGCCTACAGGGGGAGCGCAATCAGCCCCAGCATTTT
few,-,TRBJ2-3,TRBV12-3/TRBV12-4,CASSPVRTLSDSYTQYF,TGTGCCAGCAGTCCAGTAAGGACTCTCTCCGACTCCTATACGCAGTATTTT
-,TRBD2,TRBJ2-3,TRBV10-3,CAISEWTSGGTTDTQYF,TGTGCCATCAGTGAGTGGACTAGCGGGGGGACCACAGATACGCAGTATTTT
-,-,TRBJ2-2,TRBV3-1,CASSQGDSRTGELFF,TGTGCCAGCAGCCAAGGTGACAGTCGGACCGGGGAGCTGTTTTTT
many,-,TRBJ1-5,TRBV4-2,CASSQLRTENNQPQHF,TGTGCCAGCAGCCAACTAAGGACAGAAAATAATCAGCCCCAGCATTTT
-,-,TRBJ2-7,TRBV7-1,CASRKDGPLVEQYF,TGTGCCAGCAGAAAGGACGGACCGCTGGTGGAGCAGTACTTC
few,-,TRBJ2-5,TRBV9,CASSVGAGISVETQYF,TGTGCCAGCAGCGTAGGGGCAGGGATATCGGTGGAGACCCAGTACTTC
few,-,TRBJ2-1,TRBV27,CASSLMLESYNEQFF,TGTGCCAGCAGTTTAATGCTAGAGTCCTACAATGAGCAGTTCTTC
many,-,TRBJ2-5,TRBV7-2,CASSPEVDYETQYF,TGTGCCAGCAGCCCTGAAGTGGATTATGAGACCCAGTACTTC
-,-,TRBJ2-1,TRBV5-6,CASSSGRRYNEQFF,TGTGCCAGCAGCTCGGGACGGAGGTACAATGAGCAGTTCTTC